The 6 T cell receptor beta chains given below trace back to one sample, sequenced in a study of blood T cell repertoires in COVID-19. Method: immunoSEQ multiplex PCR; TCRdb's copy keeps in-frame clones and lacks some. The table has around 300,000 clones, over 80% seen once; the top ten hold around 4.6%. What was sequenced was PBMCs or T cells enriched from blood (not recorded which). These receptors all come from a man between 25 and 39 years old who had recovered from COVID-19.

Only one count was recorded for this clone. This chain links TRBV5-1 with TRBJ2-5, with TRBD2 as a possible D gene (7 bases). V lost 0 bases and J lost 1, with 13 bases in between. CDR1 is SGHRS and CDR2 is YFSETQ in the germline V gene. The CDR3 sequence is 16 residues long. CDR3 coding DNA: TGCGCCAGCAGCTTGGCCGTAGGGGGGGCCCAAGAGACCCAGTACTTC. Translating gives CASSLAVGGAQETQYF.

The DNA of the CDR3 is TGTGCCAGCAGCGTCGGAGGAGGGGAGACCCAGTACTTC. It encodes CASSVGGGETQYF. The chain uses TRBV27 and TRBJ2-5; tentatively, D is TRBD2 (6 bases). V lost 6 bases, J lost 5 bases, and 13 bases lay in between. This CDR3 is 13 amino acids long. CDR1 MNHEY and CDR2 SMNVEV come from the germline V gene (reference sequence).

V gene TRBV9 combines with J gene TRBJ2-7, with 8 bases identical to TRBD2. CDR3 length equals 16 residues. CDR1 and CDR2 from the germline V gene are SGDLS and YYNGEE. Trimming removed 0 bases from V and 3 bases from J; junction bases left unmatched: 8. In nucleotides, the CDR3 is TGTGCCAGCAGCGTAGCAGGCGGGGGGACCAGCTACGAGCAGTACTTC. As protein: CASSVAGGGTSYEQYF.

This clone was observed a handful of times. The chain carries TRBV30 and TRBJ2-7; D might be TRBD2 (7 bases). V lost 0 bases and J 3 bases, leaving 27 bases between the germline ends. In germline, CDR1 is GTSNPN, CDR2 SVGIG (reference sequence). The CDR3 runs 19 residues. The CDR3 nucleotides read TGTGCCTGGAGTGTACGTATTTGGGACATCAGCGGGGTTAGCTACGAGCAGTACTTC. Translating it yields CAWSVRIWDISGVSYEQYF. Supplemented by reference TRBV30 and TRBJ2-7, the full variable domain reads SQTIHQWPATLVQPVGSPLSLECTVEGTSNPNLYWYRQAAGRGLQLLFYSVGIGQISSEVPQNLSASRPQDRQFILSSKKLLLSDSGFYLCAWSVRIWDISGVSYEQYFGPGTRLTVT.

This chain links TRBV10-1 with TRBJ1-1, with 10 positions matching TRBD1. V shed 7 bases and J 1 base; nucleotides not matched to a gene: 3. Germline V CDR1 and CDR2: WNHNN, SYGVQD (reference sequence). The CDR3 contains 14 residues. The CDR3 spells CASKRDRGNTEAFF. The CDR3, as DNA: TGCGCCAGCAAACGGGACAGGGGGAACACTGAAGCTTTCTTT.

This clone was observed a single time. The V and J genes are TRBV2 and TRBJ1-5, with 12 bases identical to TRBD1. From germline, CDR1 is SNHLY and CDR2 FYNNEI. The V and J ends lost 4 bases and 1 base, in that order; junction bases with no gene match: 8. The CDR3 is 18 amino acids. CDR3 sequence (DNA): TGTGCCAGCAGTGGGGACAGGGGGCAACCGGCGAGCAATCAGCCCCAGCATTTT. Translation: CASSGDRGQPASNQPQHF.